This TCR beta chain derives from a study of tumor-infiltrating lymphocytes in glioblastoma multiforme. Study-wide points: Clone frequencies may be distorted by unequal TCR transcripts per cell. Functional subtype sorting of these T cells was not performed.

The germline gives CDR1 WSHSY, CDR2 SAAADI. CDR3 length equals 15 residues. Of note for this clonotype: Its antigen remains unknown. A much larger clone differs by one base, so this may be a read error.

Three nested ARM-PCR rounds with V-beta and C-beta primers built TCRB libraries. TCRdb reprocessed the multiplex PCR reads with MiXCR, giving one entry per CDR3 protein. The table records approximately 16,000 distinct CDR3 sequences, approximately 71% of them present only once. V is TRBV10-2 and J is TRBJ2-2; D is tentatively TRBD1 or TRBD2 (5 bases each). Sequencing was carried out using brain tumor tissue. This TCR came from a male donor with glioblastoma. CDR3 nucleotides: TGCGCCAGCAAAAGAGGGGACCGTGAGGCCGGGGAGCTGTTATTT. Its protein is CASKRGDREAGELLF.